What follows is one T cell receptor beta chain and its context. Its antigen is unknown. The record has no base qualities; no much larger clone is one base away. This entry is derived from a study (dated by TCRdb to between 2015 and 2016). In the study overall: The study tested whether tumor-infiltrating Tregs in breast cancer are recruited from blood Tregs or converted in situ from other CD4+ T cell subsets.

The Miltenyi Naive CD4+ T Cell Isolation kit was used to purify naive CD4+ T cells, and CD25 microbeads were used to remove Tregs. Tregs, naive and memory CD4+ T cells from tumor, blood and ipsilateral draining lymph nodes of five breast cancer patients underwent full-length TCR alpha and beta sequencing. Tumor tissue, along with lymph nodes from ipsilateral axillary dissection, was perfused with PBS, minced, and then digested using collagenase I and hyaluronidase. Ficoll density gradient centrifugation was used to isolate mononuclear cells from either lymph nodes or 50 ml of peripheral blood. Sorted cell populations were confirmed by FACS to exceed 90% purity. Full-length TCR variable regions were amplified by 5' RACE PCR using constant-region reverse primers, and then by semi-nested PCR using Nested Universal Primer A. The ReliaPrep RNA Cell Miniprep System was used to extract total RNA, which was then reverse transcribed into 5'RACE-ready cDNA with the SMARTer RACE 5'/3' Kit. Multiplex adaptors were used to barcode the full-length TCR alpha and beta libraries, which were then sequenced on an Illumina MiSeq. Per the authors' processing: Sequencing data were pooled across the five patients for each of nine subset-tissue groups and compared by unsupervised clustering of TCR gene usage. Repertoire similarity was calculated with the Morisita-Horn index, weighting shared sequences by their contribution to each repertoire. TCRdb reworked the public reads: Q25 trimming with fastp, MiXCR clone assembly, productive beta chains retained. Identical CDR3 protein sequences are pooled into one entry, listed with their most common genes and DNA. TCRdb's processing, not the study's, gives the V and J calls here. The table for this sample lists about 40,000 distinct CDR3 sequences; over 15% of them were counted only once. The ten largest clones take up about 2.8% of the sample.

The CDR3 covers 14 residues, taking in both the cysteine and the phenylalanine. The DNA shown is the 42-base CDR3, in frame from base 1. V is clipped by 4 bases and J by 1 base, and the sequence between their germline boundaries is 10 bases long. The germline V gene encodes CDR1 SQVTM and CDR2 ANQGSEA. The paper as a whole reports these results and caveats: The TCR gene usage of tumor memory CD4+ T cells clustered together with blood and lymph node memory CD4+ cells and with lymph node naive CD4+ cells. The greatest overlap of tumor-infiltrating Treg TCR alpha and beta sequences was observed with tumor naive CD4+ T cells, followed by blood naive CD4+ T cells. The larger-cohort validation was restricted to a single TCR beta V-J rearrangement rather than whole repertoires.

This clonotype was sampled from a female donor with breast cancer. The sample taken for sequencing was naive CD4+ T cells sorted from a lymph node. Interpreted using the paper, the cell subset or site label stands for: naive CD4+ T cells, CD4+CD45RA+CD25-. The sequence joins TRBV29-1 to TRBJ2-2; the D gene is perhaps TRBD1, on 5 matching bases. In nucleotides, the sequence is TGCAGCGTTGTGTCTGACAGGAACACCGGGGAGCTGTTTTTT. Translation gives CSVVSDRNTGELFF.